The source of this T cell receptor (beta chain) is a study of T cells in narcolepsy. Comment on this clone: The antigen remains unidentified.

Losses at the gene ends were 6 bases for V and 5 bases for J; bases not matched to a gene: 8. The CDR3 contains 14 residues. Germline CDR1 is ENHRY and CDR2 is SYGVKD. General study findings and limits: Comparing one patient's CSF and blood CD4+ clonotypes highlighted HCRT- and TRIB2-specific autoreactive clonotypes.

Clones were sequenced by immunoSEQ multiplex PCR, and TCRdb holds only the in-frame ones, with some missing. Of tens of thousands of clones in the sample, approximately 80% were seen once. The specimen was CD45RA- memory CD4+ T cells from PBMCs. The sequence was collected from a human donor with narcolepsy. This chain joins TRBV10-3 and TRBJ2-7; 9 bases line up with TRBD1. The CDR3 region has the DNA TGTGCCATCAGCCCCGGGACAGGGACGAACGAGCAGTACTTC. This codes for CAISPGTGTNEQYF.